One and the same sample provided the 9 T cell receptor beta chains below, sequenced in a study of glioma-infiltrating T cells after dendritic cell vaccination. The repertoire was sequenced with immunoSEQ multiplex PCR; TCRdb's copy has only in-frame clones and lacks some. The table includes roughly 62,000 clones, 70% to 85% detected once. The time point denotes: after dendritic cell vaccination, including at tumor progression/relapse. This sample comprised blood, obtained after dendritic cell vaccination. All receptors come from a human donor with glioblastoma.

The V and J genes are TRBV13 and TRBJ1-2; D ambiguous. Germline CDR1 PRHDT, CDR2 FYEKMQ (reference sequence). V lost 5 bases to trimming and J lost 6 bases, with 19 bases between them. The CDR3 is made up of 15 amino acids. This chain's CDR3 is CASSTRMTRSDGYTF. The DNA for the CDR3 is TGTGCCAGCAGCACTCGCATGACACGCTCGGATGGCTACACCTTC. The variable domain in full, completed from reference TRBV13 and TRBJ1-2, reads AAGVIQSPRHLIKEKRETATLKCYPIPRHDTVYWYQQGPGQDPQFLISFYEKMQSDKGSIPDRFSAQQFSDYHSELNMSSLELGDSALYFCASSTRMTRSDGYTFGSGTRLTVV.

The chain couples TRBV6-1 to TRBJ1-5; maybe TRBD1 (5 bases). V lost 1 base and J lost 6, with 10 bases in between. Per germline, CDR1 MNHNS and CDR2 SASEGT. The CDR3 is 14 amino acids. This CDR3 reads CASSEGREGQPQHF. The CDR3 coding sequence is TGTGCCAGCAGTGAAGGCAGGGAGGGTCAGCCCCAGCATTTT.

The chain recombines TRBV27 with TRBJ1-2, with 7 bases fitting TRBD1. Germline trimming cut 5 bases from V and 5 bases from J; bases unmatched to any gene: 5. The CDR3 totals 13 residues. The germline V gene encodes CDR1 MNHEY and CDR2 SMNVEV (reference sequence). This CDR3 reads CASSTTGVYGYTF. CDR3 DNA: TGTGCCAGCAGTACCACAGGGGTTTATGGCTACACCTTC.

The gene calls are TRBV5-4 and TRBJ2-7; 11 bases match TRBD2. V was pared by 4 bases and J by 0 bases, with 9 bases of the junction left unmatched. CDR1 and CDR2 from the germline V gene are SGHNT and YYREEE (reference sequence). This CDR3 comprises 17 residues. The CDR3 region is CASSGTSGGLLSYEQYF. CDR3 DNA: TGTGCCAGCAGCGGAACTAGCGGGGGACTCCTCTCCTACGAGCAGTACTTC. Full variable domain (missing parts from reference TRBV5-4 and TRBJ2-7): ETGVTQSPTHLIKTRGQQVTLRCSSQSGHNTVSWYQQALGQGPQFIFQYYREEENGRGNFPPRFSGLQFPNYSSELNVNALELDDSALYLCASSGTSGGLLSYEQYFGPGTRLTVT.

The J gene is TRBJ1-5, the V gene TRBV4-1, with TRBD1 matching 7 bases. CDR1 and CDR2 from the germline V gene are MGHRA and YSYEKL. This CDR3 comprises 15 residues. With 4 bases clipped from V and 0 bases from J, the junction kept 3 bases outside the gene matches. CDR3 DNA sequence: TGCGCCAGCAGCCTTCGGACAGGTAGCAATCAGCCCCAGCATTTT. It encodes CASSLRTGSNQPQHF.

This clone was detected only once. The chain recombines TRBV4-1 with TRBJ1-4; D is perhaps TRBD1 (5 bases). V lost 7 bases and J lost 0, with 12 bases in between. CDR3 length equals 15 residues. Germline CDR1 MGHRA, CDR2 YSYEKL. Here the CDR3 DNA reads TGCGCCAGCACTCGGGGGGTTGCAACTAATGAAAAACTGTTTTTT. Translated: CASTRGVATNEKLFF.

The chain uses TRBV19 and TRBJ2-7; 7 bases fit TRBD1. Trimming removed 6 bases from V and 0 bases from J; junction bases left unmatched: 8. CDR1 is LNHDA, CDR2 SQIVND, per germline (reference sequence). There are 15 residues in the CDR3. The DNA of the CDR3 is TGTGCCAGTAGGACCAGGACAGGAATCTCCTACGAGCAGTACTTC. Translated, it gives CASRTRTGISYEQYF.

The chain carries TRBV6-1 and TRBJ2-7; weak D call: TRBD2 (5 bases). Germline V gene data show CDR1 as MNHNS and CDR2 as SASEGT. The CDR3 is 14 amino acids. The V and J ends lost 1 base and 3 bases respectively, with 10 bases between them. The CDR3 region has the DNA TGTGCCAGCAGTGAAGGAGGGCGGTACTACGAGCAGTACTTC. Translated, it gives CASSEGGRYYEQYF.

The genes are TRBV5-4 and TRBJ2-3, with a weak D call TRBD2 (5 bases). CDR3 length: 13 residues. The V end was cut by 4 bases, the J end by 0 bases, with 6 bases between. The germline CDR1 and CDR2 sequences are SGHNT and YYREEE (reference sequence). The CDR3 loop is CASSRTSTDTQYF. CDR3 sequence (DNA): TGTGCCAGCAGCCGGACTAGCACAGATACGCAGTATTTT.